This T cell receptor (beta chain) was observed in a study of CD4 T cell repertoires in COVID-19. Study context: CFSE-low cells expanded roughly 10 days with IL-2, then restimulated with other coronavirus spikes. Study findings and constraints: In SARS-CoV and/or HKU1 spike cultures, between about 6 and 26% of SARS-CoV-2 clonotypes reappeared. Sharing of several most expanded SARS-CoV-2-reactive clonotypes across memory subsets suggested intraclonal diversification.

The memory T cells were sequenced right after ex vivo isolation, without culture. With regard to this clone: Its matching antigen is unknown.

V lost 6 bases and J lost 4; bases outside the gene matches: 12. CDR1 is SGHRS and CDR2 is YFSETQ in the germline V gene. The CDR3 totals 15 residues. Produced via immunoSEQ multiplex PCR; TCRdb's table is partial and in-frame only. The repertoire includes tens of thousands of clones, roughly 87% of them detected once, and roughly 0.58% sits in the top ten. The starting material was central memory CD4+ T cells from blood, obtained before the COVID-19 pandemic. The sequence derives from a human donor who had COVID-19. The V call is TRBV5-1, the J call TRBJ1-2, with 7 bases aligning to TRBD1. The CDR3 DNA sequence: TGCGCCAGCACACGGGAGGGGGCGGAAGGCTATGGCTACACCTTC. This sequence encodes CASTREGAEGYGYTF.